This T cell receptor beta chain derives from a study of blood T cell repertoires in COVID-19. For the study at large: Samples of COVID-19 (acute and convalescent) were obtained from the United States, Italy and Spain.

The CDR3 spans 15 residues. The germline gives CDR1 SGHNT, CDR2 YYREEE (reference sequence). V dropped 5 bases and J dropped 4 bases, with 17 bases sitting between them. TCRdb keeps only in-frame clones here, not all; method: immunoSEQ multiplex PCR. The sample carries 300,000 to 400,000 clones, under 90% recorded once. Living in 24 US areas, the participants were between 18 and 89 years of age. Allocation to cohorts depended on clinical history reported by the participants. Two negative PCRs, clearance, or symptom resolution characterized the recovered Cohort 3 donors. The V and J genes are TRBV5-4 and TRBJ2-3, with D perhaps TRBD1 (7 bases). This receptor was obtained from a man aged 55 to 69 who had recovered from COVID-19. The sample taken for sequencing was PBMCs or T cells enriched from blood (not recorded which). The CDR3 spells CASRSRQGGADTQYF. The CDR3 region has the DNA TGTGCCAGCAGATCCCGACAGGGAGGCGCAGATACGCAGTATTTT. Full variable domain (outside the CDR3, taken from reference TRBV5-4 and TRBJ2-3): ETGVTQSPTHLIKTRGQQVTLRCSSQSGHNTVSWYQQALGQGPQFIFQYYREEENGRGNFPPRFSGLQFPNYSSELNVNALELDDSALYLCASRSRQGGADTQYFGPGTRLTVL.